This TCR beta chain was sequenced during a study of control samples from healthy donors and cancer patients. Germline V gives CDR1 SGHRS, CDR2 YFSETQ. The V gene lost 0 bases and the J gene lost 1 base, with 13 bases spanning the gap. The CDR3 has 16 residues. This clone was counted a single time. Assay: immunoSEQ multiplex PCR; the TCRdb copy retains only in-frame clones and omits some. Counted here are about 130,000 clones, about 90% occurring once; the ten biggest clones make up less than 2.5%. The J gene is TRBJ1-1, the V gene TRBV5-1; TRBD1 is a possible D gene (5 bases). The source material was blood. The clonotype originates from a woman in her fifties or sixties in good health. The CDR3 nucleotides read TGCGCCAGCAGCTTGGTTGGGGGTGGAGGGAACACTGAAGCTTTCTTT. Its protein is CASSLVGGGGNTEAFF.